Listed below are T cell receptor beta chains from one sample, sequenced in a study of shared T cell receptors in the human thymus. The assay was immunoSEQ multiplex PCR, and TCRdb's table has in-frame clones only and misses some. In the table there are hundreds of thousands of clones, about 90% of which are singletons. The sample was also reused in another study, on human thymus T cells.

Sequenced material: thymocytes. The receptors come from a boy in the first two years of life with a congenital heart defect. Each CDR3 is given with its conserved first and last residue. D genes are given only for firm matches. Clone size, where shown, is once, few, many, or a class for clones that have expanded.

>TRBV10-1|.|.|TRBJ2-1
CASSEGGARGPYNEQFF
TGCGCCAGCAGTGAGGGAGGGGCGCGGGGACCCTACAATGAGCAGTTCTTC
>TRBV19|.|.|TRBJ1-5
CASSTTDLGGQPQHF
TGTGCCAGTAGTACCACCGATCTAGGGGGTCAGCCCCAGCATTTT
>TRBV6-6|.|.|TRBJ1-5
CASSFEVPNQPQHF
TGTGCCAGCAGTTTTGAGGTCCCCAATCAGCCCCAGCATTTT
>TRBV28|.|TRBD2|TRBJ2-1
CASSLAWTSGSEGYNEQFF
TGTGCCAGCAGTTTGGCCTGGACTAGCGGGAGCGAAGGGTACAATGAGCAGTTCTTC
>TRBV7-2|.|.|TRBJ2-7
CASSLERSTIVYEQYF
TGTGCCAGCAGCTTAGAGAGGTCCACCATAGTCTACGAGCAGTACTTC
>TRBV11-2|.|.|TRBJ2-1
CASSLALEAAWEQFF
TGTGCCAGCAGCTTAGCGTTAGAAGCTGCGTGGGAGCAGTTCTTC
>TRBV4-1|.|.|TRBJ2-1
CASSQSVGSYNEQFF
TGCGCCAGCAGCCAAAGCGTGGGCTCCTACAATGAGCAGTTCTTC
>TRBV19|.|TRBD1|TRBJ1-5
CASSISGTGQPQHF
TGTGCCAGTAGTATTTCCGGGACAGGCCAGCCCCAGCATTTT
>TRBV2|.|.|TRBJ2-7
CASGDRTRSAEQYF
TGTGCCAGCGGTGATCGGACAAGAAGCGCCGAGCAGTACTTC
>TRBV2|.|.|TRBJ1-5
CASSPIDSLTNQPQHF
TGTGCCAGCAGTCCCATAGACTCACTCACCAATCAGCCCCAGCATTTT
>TRBV30|.|.|TRBJ1-4
CAWSVTPDPSLEGKLFF
TGTGCCTGGAGTGTAACCCCTGACCCGAGCCTTGAGGGAAAACTGTTTTTT
>TRBV6-1|.|.|TRBJ2-7
CASSGGSYEQYF
TGTGCCAGCAGTGGCGGGTCCTACGAGCAGTACTTC
>TRBV28|.|.|TRBJ1-5
CASSPPPGYQPQHF
TGTGCCAGCAGTCCCCCTCCTGGCTATCAGCCCCAGCATTTT
>TRBV7-2|.|TRBD1|TRBJ2-7
CASSPTADRGYEQYF
TGTGCCAGCAGCCCCACAGCGGACAGGGGTTACGAGCAGTACTTC
>TRBV18|.|TRBD2|TRBJ2-7
CASSLIHLSAGEAYEQYF
TGTGCCAGCTCACTGATCCATCTTTCGGCGGGAGAGGCCTACGAGCAGTACTTC
>TRBV10-2|.|.|TRBJ2-3
CASSCITDTSTDTQYF
TGCGCCAGCAGTTGCATTACAGACACTAGCACAGATACGCAGTATTTT
>TRBV25-1|.|TRBD2|TRBJ2-3
CASSLGLAGTQYF
TGTGCCAGCAGTCTAGGACTAGCGGGAACCCAGTATTTT
>TRBV15|.|.|TRBJ1-3
CATSRDGGPYGNTIYF
TGTGCCACCAGCAGAGACGGAGGGCCTTACGGAAACACCATATATTTT
>TRBV29-1|.|TRBD2|TRBJ2-5
CSVVISGAGTSGGAGETQYF
TGCAGCGTTGTTATTTCGGGGGCCGGGACTAGCGGGGGGGCCGGAGAGACCCAGTACTTC
>TRBV28|.|TRBD1|TRBJ2-7
CASSSVGQGELYEQYF
TGTGCCAGCAGTAGCGTGGGACAGGGAGAACTCTACGAGCAGTACTTC
>TRBV19|.|TRBD2|TRBJ2-7
CASTPKWTRSGPPHF
TGTGCCAGTACCCCAAAGTGGACTAGGAGCGGACCCCCGCACTTC
>TRBV27|.|.|TRBJ1-2
CASSSLEQYPNYGYTF
TGTGCCAGCAGTTCACTAGAACAATACCCTAACTATGGCTACACCTTC
>TRBV9|.|TRBD2|TRBJ2-1
CASSVISSGRATYNEQFF
TGTGCCAGCAGCGTAATTTCCAGCGGGAGGGCCACCTACAATGAGCAGTTCTTC
>TRBV5-1|.|TRBD2|TRBJ2-1
CASRAGGGYNEQFF
TGCGCCAGCAGGGCGGGAGGGGGCTACAATGAGCAGTTCTTC
>TRBV19|.|.|TRBJ2-1
CASSPTGGNHDSYNEQFF
TGTGCCAGTAGCCCGACGGGTGGAAATCACGACTCCTACAATGAGCAGTTCTTC
>TRBV5-1|once|.|TRBJ2-5
CASSLAMRDQETQYF
TGCGCCAGCAGCTTGGCCATGAGGGACCAAGAGACCCAGTACTTC
>TRBV10-3|once|.|TRBJ1-5
CAISESTLWSLGSNQPQHF
TGTGCCATCAGTGAGTCGACTCTTTGGTCACTAGGTAGCAATCAGCCCCAGCATTTT
>TRBV7-2|.|TRBD2|TRBJ2-7
CASSRVGAGPYEQYF
TGTGCCAGCAGCCGCGTTGGAGCGGGGCCCTACGAGCAGTACTTC
>TRBV10-3|.|.|TRBJ1-6
CAIRTTWLNSPLHF
TGTGCCATCAGGACGACATGGTTGAATTCACCCCTCCACTTT
>TRBV4-1|.|.|TRBJ2-2
CASSRPSGAVITGELFF
TGCGCCAGCAGCCGGCCCTCAGGGGCCGTAATAACCGGGGAGCTGTTTTTT
>TRBV5-1|.|.|TRBJ1-1
CARLDGGDTEAFF
TGCGCCAGACTAGACGGGGGGGACACTGAAGCTTTCTTT
>TRBV9|.|.|TRBJ2-3
CASSNDNTDTQYF
TGTGCCAGCAGCAACGACAACACAGATACGCAGTATTTT
>TRBV15|.|.|TRBJ2-3
CATTGTGSTDTQYF
TGTGCCACCACCGGAACCGGGAGCACAGATACGCAGTATTTT
>TRBV2|.|TRBD1|TRBJ1-1
CAGPGQGVNTEAFF
TGTGCCGGACCGGGACAGGGTGTGAACACTGAAGCTTTCTTT
>TRBV5-4|.|TRBD2|TRBJ2-3
CASSFTPSGRRTDTQYF
TGTGCCAGCAGCTTTACCCCTAGCGGGAGGAGGACAGATACGCAGTATTTT
>TRBV7-2|.|TRBD2|TRBJ2-3
CASSPPSSGRVGDTQYF
TGTGCCAGCAGCCCCCCCTCTAGCGGGAGGGTGGGAGATACGCAGTATTTT
>TRBV5-6|.|TRBD1|TRBJ2-5
CASSMGQVQETQYF
TGTGCCAGCAGCATGGGACAGGTCCAAGAGACCCAGTACTTC
>TRBV28|.|.|TRBJ1-6
CASGGRSPLHF
TGTGCCAGCGGAGGGAGGTCACCCCTCCACTTT
>TRBV28|.|.|TRBJ2-1
CASSPRLVIYNEQFF
TGTGCCAGCAGTCCGCGACTAGTTATCTACAATGAGCAGTTCTTC
>TRBV7-8|.|.|TRBJ1-3
CASTLDISGNTIYF
TGTGCCAGCACCCTGGACATATCTGGAAACACCATATATTTT
>TRBV28|.|TRBD1|TRBJ2-7
CASSPPGTGTYEQYF
TGTGCCAGCAGTCCCCCCGGGACAGGGACTTACGAGCAGTACTTC